The sequence of this T cell receptor beta chain was determined in a study of shared clonotypes between healthy human individuals. Overall study context: The composition of the donors was a couple of women and a few men aged 18 to 49. Study results and caveats: A handful of donors shared approximately 5% of their naive CD4 clonotypes. Memory subsets generally showed lower estimated richness than naive subsets.

On this clone itself: Its specificity is not known.

The CDR3 is 15 amino acids. Losses at the gene ends were 5 bases for V and 4 bases for J; bases not matched to a gene: 10. Germline assignment: CDR1 SEHNR and CDR2 FQNEAQ (reference sequence). Assay execution took place at the deep level. The assay was immunoSEQ multiplex PCR, and TCRdb's table has in-frame clones only and misses some. The table lists about 1.1 million clones, approximately 80% of them singletons, with about 0.89% in the top ten. V is TRBV7-9 and J is TRBJ2-7; 8 nucleotides agree with TRBD2. The TCR sequence derives from a man between 18 and 29 years old in good health. Some clones in this sample may be carry-over from other donors' samples. Sequences were obtained from memory CD4+ T cells from PBMCs. Subset given: CD45RA-negative fraction. CDR3 loop: CASSPGGSSLYEQYF. CDR3 bases: TGTGCCAGCAGCCCGGGGGGGTCATCCCTTTACGAGCAGTACTTC.